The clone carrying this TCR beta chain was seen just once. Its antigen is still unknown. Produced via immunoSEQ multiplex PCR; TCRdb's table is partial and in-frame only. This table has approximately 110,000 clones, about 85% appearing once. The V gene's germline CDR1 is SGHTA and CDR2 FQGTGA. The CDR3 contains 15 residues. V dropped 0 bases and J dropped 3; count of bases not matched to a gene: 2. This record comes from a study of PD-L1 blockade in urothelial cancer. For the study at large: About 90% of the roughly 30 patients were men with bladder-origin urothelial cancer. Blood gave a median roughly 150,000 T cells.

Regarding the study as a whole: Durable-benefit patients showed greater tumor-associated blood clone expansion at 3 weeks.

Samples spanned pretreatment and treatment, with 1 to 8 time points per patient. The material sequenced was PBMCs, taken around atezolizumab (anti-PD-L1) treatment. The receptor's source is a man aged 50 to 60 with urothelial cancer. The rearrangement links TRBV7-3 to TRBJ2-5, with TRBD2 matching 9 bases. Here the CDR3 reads CASSLTPSGKETQYF. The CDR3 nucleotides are TGTGCCAGCAGCTTAACGCCTAGCGGGAAAGAGACCCAGTACTTC.